This T cell receptor (beta chain) was observed in a study of blood T cell repertoires in COVID-19. On the study more broadly: Samples came from the United States, Italy and Spain, spanning acute and convalescent COVID-19. Sample material is recorded as cDNA or gDNA derived from T cells, B-cell-depleted T cells, or PBMCs.

Source study methods: Amplification of reference gene primers was used by the study to estimate nucleated cell counts. Assay: immunoSEQ multiplex PCR; the TCRdb copy retains only in-frame clones and omits some. The V and J calls and clone size were taken over from that table, and D and trimming were inferred from the DNA. The table records 25,000 to 35,000 clones, around 90% of them present only once. CDR3 size: 11 residues. Trimming took 3 bases from V and 9 from J, leaving 6 bases between them. The chain joins TRBV12-3 or TRBV12-4 to TRBJ2-1; D is undetermined. Sequencing used peripheral blood. This receptor was taken from a man in his 60s with active COVID-19. The CDR3 nucleotides read TGTGCCAGCAGTTTTTCCCGTGAGCAGTTCTTC. Protein sequence: CASSFSREQFF.